One and the same sample provided the 17 T cell receptor beta chains below, sequenced in a study of a mutant IDH1 vaccine in newly diagnosed glioma. These receptors lack a known antigen. Time point here: week 23, last vaccination. In the vaccine, a single dose held 300 ug of the mutant IDH1 20-mer peptide, along with topical imiquimod. Clones were read by immunoSEQ multiplex PCR, and TCRdb kept only the in-frame ones, dropping some. Of some 80,000 clones listed, 75% to 90% are singletons. The source was PBMCs, collected from a glioma patient whose treatment included an IDH1 peptide vaccine. All receptors derive from a woman aged 50 to 65 with glioma.

This clone came up a few times. The sample contains more than one DNA sequence encoding this CDR3. V and J are TRBV7-8 and TRBJ1-3, with a possible D match to TRBD1 (5 bases). The CDR3 loop spans 16 amino acids. Trimming removed 2 bases from V and 0 bases from J, with 11 bases in between. The germline V gene has CDR1 SGHVS and CDR2 FQNEAQ. CDR3 coding DNA: TGTGCCAGCAGCTTAAGGGGTTTGAGCTCTGGAAACACCATATATTTT. This codes for CASSLRGLSSGNTIYF.

The chain joins TRBV18 to TRBJ2-7; a possible D gene is TRBD1 (8 bases). Germline CDR1 KGHSH, CDR2 LQKENI. This CDR3 is built from 13 residues. V was pared by 8 bases and J by 2 bases, with 13 bases between. CDR3 nucleotide sequence: TGTGCCAGCACAACAGGGGGGGCCTACGAGCAGTACTTC. It yields the protein CASTTGGAYEQYF.

In its sample, this clone was seen once. The gene calls are TRBV11-2 and TRBJ1-1; the match to TRBD1 covers 7 bases. J was trimmed by 2 bases and V by 6 bases; bases with no gene match: 3. The CDR3 contains 13 residues. Germline-derived CDR1 and CDR2 are SGHAT and FQNNGV. CDR3 in amino acids: CASRWDSNTEAFF. CDR3 nucleotides: TGTGCCAGCAGATGGGACAGTAACACTGAAGCTTTCTTT.

This clone has a handful of counts. This sequence joins TRBV11-3 and TRBJ2-5, with 7 bases identical to TRBD2. Germline loops: CDR1 SGHNT, CDR2 YENEEA. The CDR3 sequence is 13 residues long. In nucleotides, the CDR3 is TGTGCTAGCTCGGGAGGTTCCCAAGAGACCCAGTACTTC. It translates to CASSGGSQETQYF. Combining the CDR3 with reference TRBV11-3 and TRBJ2-5 gives the whole variable domain EAGVVQSPRYKIIEKKQPVAFWCNPISGHNTLYWYLQNLGQGPELLIRYENEEAVDDSQLPKDRFSAERLKGVDSTLKIQPAELGDSAVYLCASSGGSQETQYFGPGTRLLVL.

The rearrangement joins TRBV28 to TRBJ2-7, with TRBD2 matching 7 bases. Germline V CDR1 and CDR2: MDHEN, SYDVKM. This CDR3 region has 15 residues. V gave up 3 bases and J gave up 2 bases; unmatched junction bases: 7. CDR3 nucleotides: TGTGCCAGCAGTTTCGGGACTATCAAAACCTACGAGCAGTACTTC. Amino acids: CASSFGTIKTYEQYF.

The sample holds a few counts of this clone. The chain has TRBV5-4 and TRBJ1-1; 7 bases line up with TRBD1. After removal of 4 bases from V and 6 bases from J, the junction contained 6 bases not matched to a gene. The CDR3 contains 13 residues. CDR1 is SGHNT and CDR2 is YYREEE in the germline V gene (reference sequence). CDR3 in amino acids: CASSGDRSAEAFF. As DNA, the CDR3 is TGTGCCAGCAGCGGGGACAGAAGCGCTGAAGCTTTCTTT.

The chain joins TRBV28 to TRBJ2-6; D is unresolved. Germline values: CDR1 MDHEN, CDR2 SYDVKM. This CDR3 has 17 amino acids. The V end lost 6 bases, the J end lost 0 bases, and 15 bases lay between the germline ends. The CDR3 DNA sequence: TGTGCCAGCAGGCTCCTTCGACGGAGCTCTGGGGCCAACGTCCTGACTTTC. It encodes CASRLLRRSSGANVLTF.

The V gene is TRBV19, the J gene TRBJ1-4; D is uncertain. This CDR3 comprises 14 residues. Trimming left V 10 bases short and J 13 bases short, with 25 bases between. CDR1 is LNHDA, CDR2 SQIVND, per germline (reference sequence). The CDR3 nucleotides are TGTGCCACCTCAAGCAGAACGCTAGAGAAGGGACTGTTTTTT. Amino acid sequence: CATSSRTLEKGLFF.

This sequence joins TRBV9 and TRBJ2-5; D call uncertain. The CDR3 sequence is 13 residues long. CDR1 SGDLS and CDR2 YYNGEE come from the germline V gene. Deletions cut 2 bases from V and 5 bases from J, with 10 bases between. The CDR3 bases are TGTGCCAGCAGCGTTCGGACCGGGGAGACCCAGTACTTC. It is translated as CASSVRTGETQYF.

The chain uses TRBV27 and TRBJ2-7; 7 nucleotides align to TRBD1. The V gene's germline CDR1 is MNHEY and CDR2 SMNVEV (reference sequence). With 6 bases clipped from V and 0 bases from J, the junction kept 8 bases outside the gene matches. The CDR3 covers 15 residues. The DNA of the CDR3 is TGTGCCAGCAGCCACCGGGACAGCCTCTCCTACGAGCAGTACTTC. Translation: CASSHRDSLSYEQYF.

The V call is TRBV30, the J call TRBJ1-4; D gene unclear. CDR1 GTSNPN and CDR2 SVGIG come from the germline V gene (reference sequence). The germline V and J ends were trimmed by 3 bases and 0 bases, with 20 bases remaining between them. This CDR3 comprises 18 residues. Here the CDR3 reads CAWSPPEGRGATNEKLFF. CDR3 bases: TGTGCCTGGAGCCCCCCCGAGGGTCGCGGTGCAACTAATGAAAAACTGTTTTTT.

This rearrangement joins TRBV28 to TRBJ2-2; the D gene is possibly TRBD1 (6 bases). The germline CDR1 and CDR2 sequences are MDHEN and SYDVKM. The CDR3 runs 15 residues. V was clipped by 6 bases and J by 6 bases, with 17 bases between them. For the CDR3, the DNA is TGTGCCAGCAGGAAAGGGGGTTACGGATCCGGGGAGCTGTTTTTT. Translation gives CASRKGGYGSGELFF.

As regards this clone: An end of the junction does not agree with germline; a read error may underlie this. The rearrangement joins TRBV28 to TRBJ2-3; D possibly corresponds to TRBD2 (6 bases). Germline V gives CDR1 MDHEN, CDR2 SYDVKM. This CDR3 comprises 14 residues. CDR3 nucleotides: TGTGCCAGCAGTTTAGGAACTAGCAAAGATACGCAGTATTTT. Translated, it gives CASSLGTSKDTQYF.

This clone was seen more than once but under ten times. This chain uses TRBV19 with TRBJ1-1; D is perhaps TRBD1 (5 bases). Germline-derived CDR1 and CDR2 are LNHDA and SQIVND (reference sequence). Between the trimmed V and J ends, which lost 3 bases and 5 bases, there was a span of 22 bases. This CDR3 is 17 amino acids long. The CDR3 loop is CASSIGRDSKSGTEAFF. The DNA of the CDR3 is TGTGCCAGTAGTATCGGACGAGACAGTAAGTCGGGTACTGAAGCTTTCTTT.

The CDR3 reads CAISEASEAFF. CDR3 nucleotide sequence: TGTGCCATCAGTGAGGCCTCTGAAGCTTTCTTT. The chain couples TRBV10-3 to TRBJ1-1, with D hard to call. Germline V gives CDR1 ENHRY, CDR2 SYGVKD. This CDR3 has 11 amino acids. V lost 2 bases and J lost 6, with 4 bases in between.

The V call is TRBV19, the J call TRBJ2-5; the D gene could be TRBD1 or TRBD2 (5 bases each). The end of the DNA fits TRBJ2-7 better, so the J call may be wrong. CDR3 length: 17 amino acids. Germline values: CDR1 LNHDA, CDR2 SQIVND (reference sequence). The chain's CDR3 is CASSEGTADQRLDEQYF. The CDR3 DNA sequence: TGTGCCAGTAGTGAAGGGACCGCTGATCAGCGCCTTGACGAGCAGTACTTC.

This clone has just a few counts. The chain couples TRBV18 to TRBJ1-6; D is possibly TRBD1 (5 bases). The CDR3 spans 16 residues. Trimming removed 3 bases at V and 6 bases at J, with 15 bases between. Per the germline V gene, CDR1 is KGHSH and CDR2 is LQKENI. The CDR3 loop reads CASSPPQGARNSPLHF. The CDR3 DNA follows: TGTGCCAGCTCACCTCCCCAGGGAGCTCGTAATTCACCCCTCCACTTT.